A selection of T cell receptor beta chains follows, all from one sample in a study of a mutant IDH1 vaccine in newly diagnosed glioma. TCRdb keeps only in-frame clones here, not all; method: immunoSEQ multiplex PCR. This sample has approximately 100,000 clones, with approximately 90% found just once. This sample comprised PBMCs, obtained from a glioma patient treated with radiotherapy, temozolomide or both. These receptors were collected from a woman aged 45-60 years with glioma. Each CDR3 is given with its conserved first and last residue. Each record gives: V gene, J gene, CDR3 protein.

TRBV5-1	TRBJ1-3	CASSVQGSDTIYF
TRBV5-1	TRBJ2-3	CASSPLGRLAGASPSTDTQYF
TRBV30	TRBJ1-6	CAWRQGYSPLHF
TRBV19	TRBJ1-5	CASSTTHGVGDQPQHF
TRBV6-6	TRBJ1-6	CASAHRVHNSPLHF
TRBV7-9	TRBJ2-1	CASSLDRGSYNEQFF
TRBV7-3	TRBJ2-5	CASSPTSGRRETQYF
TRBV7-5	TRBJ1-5	CARSLKAPPGAGSNQPQHF
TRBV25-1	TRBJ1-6	CASSRVADNSPLHF
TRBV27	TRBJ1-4	CASSGPGTGGATNEKLFF
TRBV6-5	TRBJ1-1	CASRQGGGNTEAFF
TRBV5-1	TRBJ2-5	CASSLRLAGEGTQYF
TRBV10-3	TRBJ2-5	CAISTEPGETQYF
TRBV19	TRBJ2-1	CASQPGTSGGNEQFF
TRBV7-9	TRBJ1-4	CASSAGGEKLFF
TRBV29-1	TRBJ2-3	CSVQVSRTDTQYF
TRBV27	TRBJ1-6	CASSLSPPSPLHF
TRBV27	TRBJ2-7	CASSLSRRGYEQYF